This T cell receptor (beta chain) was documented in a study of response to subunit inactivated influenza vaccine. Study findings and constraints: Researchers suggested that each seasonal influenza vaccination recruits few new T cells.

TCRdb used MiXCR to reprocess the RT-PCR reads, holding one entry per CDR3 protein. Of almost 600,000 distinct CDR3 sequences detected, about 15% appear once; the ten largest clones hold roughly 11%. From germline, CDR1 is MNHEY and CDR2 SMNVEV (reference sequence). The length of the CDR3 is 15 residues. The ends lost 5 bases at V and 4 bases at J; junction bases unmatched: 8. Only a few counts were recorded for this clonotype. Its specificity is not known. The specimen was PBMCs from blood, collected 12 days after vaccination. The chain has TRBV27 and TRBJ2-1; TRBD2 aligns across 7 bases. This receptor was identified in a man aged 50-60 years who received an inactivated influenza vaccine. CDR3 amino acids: CASSQGGSAYNEQFF. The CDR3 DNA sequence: TGTGCCAGCAGTCAGGGCGGGAGTGCTTACAATGAGCAGTTCTTC.